This T cell receptor (beta chain) was observed in a study of blood T cell repertoires in COVID-19. Study at large: Samples came from the United States, Italy and Spain, spanning acute and convalescent COVID-19. T cells, B-cell-depleted T cells, or PBMCs supplied cDNA or gDNA.

Under the authors' procedure: Amplified reference gene primers provided the basis for estimating nucleated cell counts. Profiled with immunoSEQ multiplex PCR; TCRdb holds only in-frame clones, not every one. That table supplies the V and J calls and clone size; D and trimming were determined from the DNA. The sample records about 220,000 clones, approximately 82% being singletons. The CDR3 length is 15 residues. Germline V gene sequence: CDR1 LNHDA, CDR2 SQIVND (reference sequence). Deletions cut 3 bases from V and 1 base from J, with 12 bases between. Sequencing was done on a sample of peripheral blood. The TCR was taken from a woman older than 75 with acute or convalescent COVID-19. The chain uses TRBV19 and TRBJ1-1; no definite D call. This CDR3 reads CASSILSATNTEAFF. CDR3 coding DNA: TGTGCCAGTAGTATTCTCAGTGCAACGAACACTGAAGCTTTCTTT.